The subject of this entry is one T cell receptor (beta chain). Its antigen has not been determined. Base quality data are lacking; no much larger clone is found one base away. This sample stems from a study of blood T cell repertoires in COVID-19 (dated by TCRdb to between 2020 and 2021). About the full investigation: Collaborator samples came from the United States, Italy and Spain and covered acute and convalescent phases of COVID-19. Where available, HLA class I and class II types were obtained from metadata supplied by the sample provider rather than from assay-based typing. The dataset comprised deeply sampled blood TCRbeta repertoires from subjects exposed to, actively infected with, or recovered from COVID-19. The prospective study material was composed of cDNA or gDNA derived from T cells, B-cell-depleted T cells, or PBMCs. The repertoires were released in a freely available public database meant as a resource for research on the immune response to SARS-CoV-2. Samples were obtained from the ongoing ImmuneRACE study (first 160 participants) and from about 1,300 subjects provided by 6 global collaborators. Sample metadata almost always included a de-identified subject ID, COVID-19 status, age in years and sex. The investigation overall reported the following: Clinical and demographic metadata were provided uncurated, with the amount varying by source and participant.

Another Seattle source contributed samples from volunteer blood donors who had recovered from COVID-19. Whole blood was collected in K2EDTA tubes by collaborating institutions according to the institutions' own protocols. For TCRbeta analysis, collaborators shipped samples as frozen whole blood, isolated PBMCs, or DNA extracted from either of those sample types. The immunoSEQ Assay, a bias-controlled multiplex PCR, was used to amplify TCRbeta CDR3 regions from genomic DNA. The paper's data handling went like this. Nucleated cell counts per sample were estimated from amplification of reference gene primers within the assay. Sequence reads were collapsed and filtered to measure the absolute abundance of every unique TCRbeta CDR3 rearrangement. For each sample, productive Simpson clonality was calculated as the square root of Simpson's diversity index across productive rearrangements. Sourced from immuneACCESS, this table was stored by TCRdb with only in-frame sequences that have V and J called. A share of the clones is absent; for the studies checked, an unresolved V gene accounts for under half, and the remainder has no known explanation. The V and J calls and the clone size are those of that table, but D and trimming were determined from the DNA. The sample contains 250,000 to 350,000 clones, roughly 89% of them found a single time. About 0.94% of the sample goes to the ten largest clones.

Sequencing used peripheral blood. The TCR was taken from a woman in her thirties or forties who had recovered from COVID-19.

Here is the DNA: TGTGCCAGTAGTGTCCAAGCGGGGGACGCCTACAATGAGCAGTTCTTC. Translated, this gives CASSVQAGDAYNEQFF. The rearranged chain carries TRBV19 and TRBJ2-1, with 8 bases aligning to TRBD2. The CDR1 and CDR2 encoded by the germline V gene (reference sequence) are LNHDA and SQIVND. Including the terminal cysteine and phenylalanine, the CDR3 comprises 16 residues. Only the CDR3 part of the read is kept: 48 bases, read in frame from the first base. Compared with germline, V lacks 5 bases and J lacks 2 bases; bases without a gene match: 8.